Described below is a single T cell receptor beta chain sequence and its context. The antigen is not known. Unique molecular identifiers were built into the TCRbeta library. MiXCR was run by TCRdb on the PCR reads, yielding one entry per CDR3 protein. The sample lists 610,000 or so distinct CDR3 sequences; 25% to 30% were seen once. Germline V CDR1 and CDR2: ENHRY, SYGVKD. CDR3 length equals 13 residues. V was clipped by 7 bases and J by 5 bases; unmatched bases: 7. The data derive from a study of T-cell reconstitution after alpha-beta-depleted transplantation in children. Study conclusions and caveats: T-cell numbers and diversity one year post-transplant derived largely from freshly generated T cells. Recipient T cells and thymic progenitors that survived gave rise to the high TCRbeta diversity observed at day 60 in some patients. Reportedly, only several hundred clones from non-depleted graft cells drove alpha-beta T-cell counts at about two months.

The chain employs TRBV10-3 and TRBJ2-7; 8 bases align to TRBD1. This material consisted of PBMCs, taken before TCRalphabeta/CD19-depleted stem cell transplant. The clonotype originates from a boy under two years old with Wiskott-Aldrich syndrome, due to receive a stem cell transplant. The CDR3 here is CAITRTGSHEQYF. CDR3 in DNA: TGTGCCATCACTCGGACAGGGTCCCACGAGCAGTACTTC.